This T cell receptor beta chain stems from a study of T cells in Graves' hyperthyroidism and ophthalmopathy. Researchers amplified the TCR beta CDR3 regions from RNA transcripts. TCR CDR3 regions were first amplified by RT-PCR with HTBI primers. TCRdb reanalysed the multiplex PCR reads using MiXCR and keeps one entry per CDR3 protein. The sample consists of about 840,000 distinct CDR3 sequences, approximately 40% of them appearing once. Material: blood. The origin of this receptor is a man aged 18 to 30 with Graves' hyperthyroidism.

For the CDR3, the DNA is TGTGCCAGCAGCAGTGGAGGGGCCCACCACGAGCAGTACTTC. Amino acid sequence: CASSSGGAHHEQYF. The chain joins TRBV9 to TRBJ2-7; D perhaps matches TRBD2 (6 bases). Looked up from germline, CDR1 is SGDLS and CDR2 is YYNGEE. Deletions cut 4 bases from V and 5 bases from J, with 16 bases between. The CDR3 is 14 residues long.